This T cell receptor (beta chain) was retrieved from a study of metastatic and nonmetastatic thyroid tumors. Looking at the study overall: Repertoires of blood and of tissue (tumor or nodule) from malignant and benign thyroid patients were compared.

Patients were all untreated before their thyroid surgery. Per the study methods: What underpinned the distant-metastasis classifier for papillary thyroid cancer was the set of CDR3 differences across clinicopathological groups. Using MiXCR, TCRdb re-called clones from the PCR reads. The V and J calls follow TCRdb's processing rather than the paper's. The data show 23,000 or so clones, 20% to 30% seen once. This clone was found many times. Its antigen is still unknown. This specimen includes other DNA sequences encoding the same CDR3. Study-wide findings and caveats: Benign nodules were reported to have significantly lower TCR beta diversity than malignant thyroid tumors, in blood and tumor.

The clonotype was recovered from a male donor with papillary thyroid cancer or a benign thyroid nodule (not recorded which). Some clones in this sample may be carry-over from other donors' samples. Sequenced sample: tumor tissue.

CDR3 DNA: TGTGCCAGCAGTTCCCTCGGGGCCGGCACAGATACGCAGTATTTT. This sequence encodes CASSSLGAGTDTQYF. V and J are TRBV27 and TRBJ2-3, with D possibly being TRBD1 or TRBD2 (5 bases each). There are 15 residues in the CDR3. V was trimmed by 4 bases and J by 1 base, leaving 12 bases between them. Germline V gene lookup returns CDR1 MNHEY and CDR2 SMNVEV (reference sequence).